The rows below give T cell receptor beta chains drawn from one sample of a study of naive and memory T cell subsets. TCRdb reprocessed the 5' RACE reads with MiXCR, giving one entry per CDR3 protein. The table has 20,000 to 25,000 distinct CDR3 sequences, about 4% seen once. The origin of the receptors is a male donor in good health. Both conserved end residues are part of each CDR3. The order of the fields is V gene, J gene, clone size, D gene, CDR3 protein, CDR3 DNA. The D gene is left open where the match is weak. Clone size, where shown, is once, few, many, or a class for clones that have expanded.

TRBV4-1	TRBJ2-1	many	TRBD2	CASSQDENSGGNEQFF	TGCGCCAGCAGCCAAGATGAGAATAGCGGGGGCAATGAGCAGTTCTTC
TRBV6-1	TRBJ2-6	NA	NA	CASSENFQSGANVLTF	TGTGCCAGCAGTGAAAATTTCCAGTCTGGGGCCAACGTCCTGACTTTC
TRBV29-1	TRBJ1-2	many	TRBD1	CSVEPGQGPYGYTF	TGCAGCGTTGAACCGGGACAGGGCCCCTATGGCTACACCTTC
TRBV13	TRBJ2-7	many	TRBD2	CASRTSGRAVEQYF	TGTGCCAGCAGGACTAGCGGGAGGGCCGTCGAGCAGTACTTC
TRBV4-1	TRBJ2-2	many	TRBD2	CASSQDPGTSPAGRNTGELFF	TGCGCCAGCAGCCAAGATCCAGGGACCAGCCCAGCGGGACGTAATACCGGGGAGCTGTTTTTT
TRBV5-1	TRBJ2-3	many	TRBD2	CASSFQGLAGDTQYF	TGCGCCAGCAGCTTTCAGGGACTAGCGGGAGATACGCAGTATTTT
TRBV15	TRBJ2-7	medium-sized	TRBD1	CATSRDWDRADEQYF	TGTGCCACCAGCAGAGACTGGGACAGGGCTGACGAGCAGTACTTC
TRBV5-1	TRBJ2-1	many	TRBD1	CASSFAPPGQSSYNEQFF	TGCGCCAGCAGCTTTGCTCCCCCGGGACAGAGCTCCTACAATGAGCAGTTCTTC
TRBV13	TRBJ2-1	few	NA	CASSLGQGRSYNEQFF	TGTGCCAGCAGCTTAGGCCAGGGAAGGTCCTACAATGAGCAGTTCTTC
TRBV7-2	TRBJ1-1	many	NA	CASSSRRVNTEAFF	TGTGCCAGCAGCTCCCGAAGGGTGAACACTGAAGCTTTCTTT
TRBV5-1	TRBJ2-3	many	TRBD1	CASSLETFDRAILDF	TGCGCCAGCAGCTTGGAGACGTTCGACAGGGCAATCTTAGATTTT
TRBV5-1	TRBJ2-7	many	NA	CASSFSQEQYF	TGCGCCAGCAGCTTTTCCCAGGAGCAGTACTTC
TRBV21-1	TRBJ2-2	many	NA	CASSPGGVRTGELFF	TGTGCCAGCAGCCCCGGGGGGGTACGGACCGGGGAGCTGTTTTTT
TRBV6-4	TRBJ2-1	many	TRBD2	CASSLGLAGSGEQFF	TGTGCCAGCAGCTTGGGACTAGCGGGATCAGGGGAGCAGTTCTTC
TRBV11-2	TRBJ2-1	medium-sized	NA	CASSSTRSYNEQFF	TGTGCCAGCAGCTCTACGAGATCCTACAATGAGCAGTTCTTC
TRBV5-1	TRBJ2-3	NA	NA	CASMKQRNTDTQYF	TGCGCCAGTATGAAACAGAGGAACACAGATACGCAGTATTTT
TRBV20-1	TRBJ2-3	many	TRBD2	CSARERERSLDTQYF	TGCAGTGCTAGAGAGCGGGAGCGCTCATTAGATACGCAGTATTTT
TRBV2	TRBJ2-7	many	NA	CASSEIFGGEQYF	TGTGCCAGCAGTGAAATATTCGGGGGCGAGCAGTACTTC
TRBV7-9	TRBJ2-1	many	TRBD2	CASSSPGLAGAYNEQFF	TGTGCCAGCAGCTCCCCAGGACTAGCGGGGGCTTACAATGAGCAGTTCTTC
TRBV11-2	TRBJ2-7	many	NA	CASSLSLQGNEQYF	TGTGCCAGCAGCTTATCTTTACAGGGCAACGAGCAGTACTTC
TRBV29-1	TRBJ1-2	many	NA	CSVSNRDNGYTF	TGCAGCGTTTCAAACAGGGACAATGGCTACACCTTC
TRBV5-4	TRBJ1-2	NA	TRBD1	CASSRTQGAPGYTF	TGTGCCAGCAGCAGGACCCAGGGGGCGCCGGGCTACACCTTC
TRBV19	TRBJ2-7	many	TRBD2	CASSAAGTSGTEQYF	TGTGCCAGTAGTGCTGCCGGGACTAGCGGAACCGAGCAGTACTTC
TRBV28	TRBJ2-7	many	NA	CASSFRSVWDEQYF	TGTGCCAGCAGTTTTCGGTCGGTTTGGGACGAGCAGTACTTC
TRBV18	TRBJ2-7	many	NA	CASSAGPSYEQYF	TGTGCCAGCTCAGCGGGACCGTCCTACGAGCAGTACTTC
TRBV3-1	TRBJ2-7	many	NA	CASSQLTGVYEQYF	TGTGCCAGCAGCCAGCTGACAGGAGTCTACGAGCAGTACTTC
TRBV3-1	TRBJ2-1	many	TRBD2	CASTQEGASGGAMNEQFF	TGTGCCAGCACCCAAGAAGGTGCTAGCGGGGGGGCCATGAATGAGCAGTTCTTC
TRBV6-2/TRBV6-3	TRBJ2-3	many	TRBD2	CASSVTSGRADTQYF	TGTGCCAGCAGTGTAACTAGCGGGAGGGCAGATACGCAGTATTTT
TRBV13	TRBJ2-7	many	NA	CASSPGTSEQYF	TGTGCCAGCAGCCCCGGGACTTCCGAGCAGTACTTC
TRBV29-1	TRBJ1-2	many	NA	CSVKEGSLYGYTF	TGCAGCGTTAAAGAGGGATCGCTCTATGGCTACACCTTC
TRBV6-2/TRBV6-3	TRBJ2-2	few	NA	CASSQGLNTGELFF	TGTGCCAGCAGTCAGGGGTTGAACACCGGGGAGCTGTTTTTT